This entry describes one T cell receptor (beta chain). The antigen is unknown. Here immunoSEQ multiplex PCR was the method, and the copy in TCRdb shows in-frame clones only, minus some. Among around 3,700 clones listed, about 32% were seen once. This record belongs to a study of T cells in localized non-small cell lung cancer. Study-wide findings and caveats: For the top 100 tumor clones, a median about 60 also appeared in adjacent lung.

CDR3 length: 13 residues. Trimming left V 5 bases short and J 9 bases short, with 14 bases between. CDR1 is LNHDA and CDR2 is SQIVND in the germline V gene (reference sequence). This receptor was identified in a female donor at least 60 years old with stage I lung adenocarcinoma. The chain couples TRBV19 to TRBJ2-4; D may correspond to TRBD1 or TRBD2 (5 bases each). Sample: lung tumor tissue, taken before any cancer treatment. CDR3 loop: CASSRFKGSIQYF. CDR3 bases: TGTGCCAGTAGTCGGTTTAAGGGGAGCATTCAGTACTTC.